This is a list of T cell receptor beta chains from one sample in a study of CD8 T cells in ankylosing spondylitis. TCRdb analysed the 5' RACE reads with MiXCR anew, one entry per CDR3 protein. The table records around 770,000 distinct CDR3 sequences, about 12% of them present only once. The sequenced sample was blood, either unsorted or a sorted T cell fraction (not recorded which). These receptors originate from a male donor with ankylosing spondylitis. Each CDR3 is given with its conserved first and last residue. A D gene is named only where the DNA matches it firmly. Expanded clones get a size class; other rows say once, few or many, or leave the size out.

CDR3 length | J gene | D gene | V gene | clone size | CDR3 DNA | CDR3 protein
16 | TRBJ2-2 | TRBD1 | TRBV7-8 | - | TGTGCCAGCAGCTACCGGGACAGGGGTGGAACCGGGGAGCTGTTTTTT | CASSYRDRGGTGELFF
14 | TRBJ1-2 | - | TRBV20-1 | few | TGCAGTGCCTCCGGGGGTCTTACAGAGATCGGCTACACCTTC | CSASGGLTEIGYTF
18 | TRBJ2-1 | - | TRBV11-1 | - | TGTGCCAGCAGCTATAACGACCTTGGACGGGCTAGGGGCGATGAGCAGTTCTTC | CASSYNDLGRARGDEQFF
13 | TRBJ2-1 | TRBD1 | TRBV18 | many | TGTGCCAGCTCCACACAGGGGTGGAATGAGCAGTTCTTC | CASSTQGWNEQFF
13 | TRBJ1-5 | - | TRBV24-1 | many | TGTGCCACCAGTGATCGAGGGGCCCAGCCCCAGCATTTT | CATSDRGAQPQHF
13 | TRBJ2-2 | TRBD1 | TRBV10-3 | - | TGTGCCACCAGCGACAGGGGATCCGGGGAGCTGTTTTTT | CATSDRGSGELFF
14 | TRBJ1-6 | TRBD1 | TRBV7-2 | - | TGTGCCAGCAGCCAAGGTGGGACAGGGATGCCCCTCCACTTT | CASSQGGTGMPLHF
14 | TRBJ1-1 | - | TRBV5-5 | - | TGTGCCAGCAGCTACGAACCTGGGCGAGGAGAAGCTTTCTTT | CASSYEPGRGEAFF
13 | TRBJ2-1 | TRBD2 | TRBV5-1 | - | TGCGCCAGCAGCTTGACACTAGCGAATGAGCAGTTCTTC | CASSLTLANEQFF
14 | TRBJ1-1 | - | TRBV29-1 | few | TGCAGCGTTGAAGCTTGGGGGAGGAACACTGAAGCTTTCTTT | CSVEAWGRNTEAFF
13 | TRBJ2-4 | - | TRBV6-6 | many | TGTGCCAGCAGCTACGCTGCCAAAAACATTCAGTACTTC | CASSYAAKNIQYF
15 | TRBJ2-1 | TRBD2 | TRBV12-3/TRBV12-4 | few | TGTGCCAGCCTAGCGGGAGGTCTCTCCTACAATGAGCGGTTCTTC | CASLAGGLSYNERFF
14 | TRBJ2-1 | TRBD2 | TRBV6-1 | few | TGTGCCAGCAGAGCAACTAGCGGATACAATGAGCAGTTCTTC | CASRATSGYNEQFF
19 | TRBJ2-1 | TRBD1 | TRBV7-3 | few | TGTGCCAGCAGCCCGCGACCCGGGACAGGTGATAGCTCCTACAATGAGCAGTTCTTC | CASSPRPGTGDSSYNEQFF
19 | TRBJ2-1 | TRBD2 | TRBV4-2 | - | TGTGCCAGCAGCCAAGATTTCGGGTGGGGGGGGAACTCCTACAATGAGCAGTTCTTC | CASSQDFGWGGNSYNEQFF
14 | TRBJ2-1 | TRBD2 | TRBV20-1 | few | TGCAGTGCTAGGGGCGGGAGGACGGTCAATGAGCAGTTCTTC | CSARGGRTVNEQFF
15 | TRBJ2-5 | - | TRBV20-1 | many | TGCAGTGCTATTGGGGACACAGTACCTCAAGAGACCCAGTACTTC | CSAIGDTVPQETQYF
18 | TRBJ2-4 | TRBD1 | TRBV11-2 | many | TGTGCCAGCAGCCATTACCCCTATCGACGGAACAGGGGGGACATTCAGTACTTC | CASSHYPYRRNRGDIQYF
13 | TRBJ2-2 | - | TRBV24-1 | - | TGTGCCTCACACGAAACGAACACCGGGGAGCTGTTTTTT | CASHETNTGELFF
15 | TRBJ1-3 | TRBD1 | TRBV11-2 | - | TGTGCCAGCAGTCACACCCGGACAGGGGGAAACACCATATATTTT | CASSHTRTGGNTIYF
14 | TRBJ2-1 | - | TRBV12-3/TRBV12-4 | - | TGTGCCAGCAGTTCCCGACTAGAATACAATGAGCAGTTCTTC | CASSSRLEYNEQFF
17 | TRBJ2-3 | TRBD2 | TRBV9 | few | TGTGCCAGCAGCGCCGGGGGGGCCGTAGTAGAGACAGATACGCAGTATTTT | CASSAGGAVVETDTQYF
21 | TRBJ2-1 | TRBD2 | TRBV6-2/TRBV6-3 | - | TGTGCCAGCAGTTACCCGGGACTAGCGGGAGAGCTGTCGGCCGGTCGCAATGAGCAGTTCTTC | CASSYPGLAGELSAGRNEQFF
16 | TRBJ2-1 | - | TRBV6-1 | few | TGTGCCAGCAGTCCGTCTTTAAGCGGGCCCCGCAATGAGCAGTTCTTC | CASSPSLSGPRNEQFF
18 | TRBJ2-2 | TRBD2 | TRBV29-1 | - | TGCAGCGTAACCGGGACTAGCGGAATCTTATCTTTCACCGGGGAGCTGTTTTTT | CSVTGTSGILSFTGELFF
14 | TRBJ2-4 | - | TRBV7-2 | few | TGTGCCAGCAGCTTAAGATTGGCCGTGAACATTCAGTACTTC | CASSLRLAVNIQYF
12 | TRBJ2-7 | - | TRBV12-3/TRBV12-4 | - | TGTGCCAGCAGTCGGGTAAACTACGAGCAGTACTTC | CASSRVNYEQYF
17 | TRBJ2-4 | - | TRBV4-3 | - | TGCGCCAGCAGCCACACGGGATTAGCCCTAGCCAAAAACATTCAGTACTTC | CASSHTGLALAKNIQYF